A selection of T cell receptor beta chains follows, all from one sample in a study of CD8 T cells in ankylosing spondylitis. TCRdb passed the 5' RACE reads through MiXCR, listing each CDR3 protein once. There are roughly 180,000 distinct CDR3 sequences in the sample; 9.5% to 10% occur only once, and about 15% lies in the top ten. Source material: blood, either unsorted or a sorted T cell fraction (not recorded which). The receptors come from a female donor with ankylosing spondylitis or in good health (not recorded which). Both conserved end residues are part of each CDR3. D genes are given only for firm matches. Clone sizes are given selectively: once, few, many, or a class where the clone is expanded.

d_call | clone_size | j_call | v_call | cdr3_length | cdr3_aa | cdr3_nt
NA | NA | TRBJ2-3 | TRBV27 | 9 | CASTGTQYF | TGTGCCAGCACCGGAACGCAGTATTTT
TRBD1 | few | TRBJ1-1 | TRBV5-6 | 15 | CASSLVRGRGTEAFF | TGTGCCAGCAGCTTGGTCAGGGGGCGAGGTACTGAAGCTTTCTTT
NA | NA | TRBJ2-7 | TRBV28 | 17 | CASSFRWRTASSYEQYF | TGTGCCAGCAGTTTTCGCTGGCGGACTGCTAGCTCCTACGAGCAGTACTTC
NA | few | TRBJ2-7 | TRBV9 | 14 | CASSTGQSTDEQYF | TGTGCCAGCAGCACCGGACAGTCGACGGACGAGCAGTACTTC
NA | few | TRBJ2-5 | TRBV15 | 15 | CATSPPSGVQETQYF | TGTGCCACCAGCCCTCCCTCGGGTGTCCAAGAGACCCAGTACTTC
NA | NA | TRBJ1-2 | TRBV12-3/TRBV12-4 | 14 | CASRSGDSYYGYTF | TGTGCCAGCCGGAGTGGAGACAGCTACTATGGCTACACCTTC
TRBD1 | NA | TRBJ2-2 | TRBV9 | 13 | CASSTHRGGELFF | TGTGCCAGCAGCACCCACAGGGGTGGGGAGCTGTTTTTT
TRBD2 | many | TRBJ2-7 | TRBV28 | 14 | CASTPGLAADEQYF | TGTGCCAGCACCCCCGGGCTAGCGGCGGACGAGCAGTACTTC
NA | NA | TRBJ2-1 | TRBV15 | 13 | CAITLNPGNEQFF | TGTGCCATCACCCTGAACCCCGGGAATGAGCAGTTCTTC
TRBD1 | NA | TRBJ1-3 | TRBV29-1 | 14 | CSVSPGQEKNTIYF | TGCAGCGTTTCACCGGGACAGGAAAAAAACACCATATATTTT
TRBD1 | few | TRBJ2-4 | TRBV11-1 | 15 | CASSLSRGRMDIQYF | TGTGCCAGCAGCTTATCGAGGGGGCGGATGGACATTCAGTACTTC
NA | NA | TRBJ2-7 | TRBV9 | 15 | CASSVEPGQGNEQYF | TGTGCCAGCAGCGTAGAACCAGGGCAAGGAAATGAGCAGTACTTC
TRBD2 | NA | TRBJ2-7 | TRBV27 | 15 | CASSFGLAATYEQYF | TGTGCCAGCAGTTTCGGACTAGCGGCCACCTACGAGCAGTACTTC
NA | many | TRBJ1-2 | TRBV7-9 | 16 | CASESEGQGANYGYTF | TGTGCCAGCGAGTCGGAGGGTCAGGGCGCTAACTATGGCTACACCTTC
NA | many | TRBJ2-7 | TRBV4-3 | 14 | CASSQDSRTYEQYF | TGCGCCAGCAGCCAAGATTCTAGGACCTACGAGCAGTACTTC
NA | few | TRBJ1-2 | TRBV4-3 | 16 | CASSQDNRAANYGYTF | TGCGCCAGCAGCCAAGATAACAGGGCAGCTAACTATGGCTACACCTTC
NA | many | TRBJ2-2 | TRBV6-5 | 17 | CASSYSISEPDTGELFF | TGTGCCAGCAGTTACTCGATCTCTGAGCCCGACACCGGGGAGCTGTTTTTT
NA | NA | TRBJ2-7 | TRBV7-9 | 14 | CASSSKFPSYEQYF | TGTGCCAGCAGCTCAAAATTCCCCTCCTACGAGCAGTACTTC
TRBD1 | many | TRBJ1-1 | TRBV5-1 | 16 | CASSSGTDTLNTEAFF | TGCGCCAGCAGCTCTGGGACAGACACCCTGAACACTGAAGCTTTCTTT
NA | few | TRBJ2-1 | TRBV4-3 | 17 | CASSRRSQDSNRGEQFF | TGCGCCAGCAGCCGACGGTCCCAGGACTCCAACCGGGGTGAGCAGTTCTTC
NA | few | TRBJ2-3 | TRBV30 | 15 | CAWSVQGIGTDTQYF | TGTGCCTGGAGTGTACAAGGGATCGGCACAGATACGCAGTATTTT
NA | few | TRBJ2-7 | TRBV15 | 14 | CATSRAWGSSEQYF | TGTGCCACCAGCAGGGCTTGGGGGTCTAGTGAGCAGTACTTC
NA | few | TRBJ1-1 | TRBV20-1 | 17 | CSARDEGNSYMNTEAFF | TGCAGTGCTAGAGATGAAGGGAACAGTTACATGAACACTGAAGCTTTCTTT
NA | few | TRBJ2-5 | TRBV7-9 | 12 | CASAVVQETQYF | TGTGCCAGCGCAGTGGTTCAAGAGACCCAGTACTTC
NA | many | TRBJ2-1 | TRBV6-2/TRBV6-3 | 11 | CASRNLYEQFF | TGTGCCAGCAGGAACTTATATGAGCAGTTCTTC
NA | NA | TRBJ2-7 | TRBV20-1 | 13 | CSARSTTGYEQYF | TGCAGTGCTAGATCGACGACAGGCTACGAGCAGTACTTC
NA | many | TRBJ1-5 | TRBV20-1 | 15 | CSARDIGTSNQPQHF | TGCAGTGCTAGAGATATAGGCACGAGCAATCAGCCCCAGCATTTT
TRBD1 | few | TRBJ1-2 | TRBV4-3 | 14 | CASSQEAGGYGYTF | TGCGCCAGCAGCCAAGAAGCAGGGGGCTATGGCTACACCTTC
TRBD2 | many | TRBJ2-7 | TRBV6-2/TRBV6-3 | 13 | CASAAGGFNEQYF | TGTGCCAGCGCTGCGGGAGGGTTTAACGAGCAGTACTTC
TRBD1 | few | TRBJ2-1 | TRBV6-1 | 15 | CASSPGTAIYNEQFF | TGTGCCAGCAGCCCCGGGACAGCTATTTACAATGAGCAGTTCTTC
NA | NA | TRBJ2-3 | TRBV2 | 12 | CASSGRTDTQYF | TGTGCCAGCAGTGGCCGAACAGATACGCAGTATTTT
NA | many | TRBJ1-6 | TRBV28 | 13 | CASRYRDNSPLHF | TGTGCCAGCAGGTACAGGGACAATTCACCCCTCCACTTT
NA | few | TRBJ2-1 | TRBV10-2 | 14 | CASSEGVTYNEQFF | TGCGCCAGCAGTGAGGGAGTTACCTACAATGAGCAGTTCTTC
NA | many | TRBJ2-7 | TRBV7-6 | 16 | CASSLGFGGQNDEQYF | TGTGCCAGCAGCTTAGGGTTCGGGGGGCAGAACGACGAGCAGTACTTC
NA | many | TRBJ2-7 | TRBV7-9 | 16 | CASSSSGGESRYEQYF | TGTGCCAGCAGCTCCTCCGGCGGGGAGTCCAGGTACGAGCAGTACTTC
TRBD2 | many | TRBJ2-1 | TRBV24-1 | 16 | CATSDLPGTSLPEQFF | TGTGCCACCAGTGATTTGCCCGGGACTAGTTTACCTGAGCAGTTCTTC
NA | NA | TRBJ2-7 | TRBV4-3 | 13 | CASSQGGRGEQYF | TGCGCCAGCAGCCAAGGGGGCAGGGGAGAGCAGTACTTC
NA | NA | TRBJ2-1 | TRBV9 | 14 | CASSATHWDNEQFF | TGTGCCAGCAGCGCCACACACTGGGACAATGAGCAGTTCTTC
TRBD1 | NA | TRBJ2-3 | TRBV6-4 | 14 | CARPPGQTTDTQYF | TGTGCCAGGCCGCCGGGACAGACTACAGATACGCAGTATTTT
NA | medium-sized | TRBJ2-1 | TRBV12-3/TRBV12-4 | 12 | CASSLGLAEQFF | TGTGCCAGCAGTTTAGGACTGGCTGAGCAGTTCTTC
NA | few | TRBJ2-6 | TRBV12-3/TRBV12-4 | 13 | CASTYSGANVLTF | TGTGCCAGCACATACTCTGGGGCCAACGTCCTGACTTTC
NA | few | TRBJ1-1 | TRBV6-6 | 13 | CASSRRSLDEAFF | TGTGCCAGCAGCCGGCGGAGTTTGGATGAAGCTTTCTTT
NA | NA | TRBJ2-1 | TRBV6-5 | 14 | CASSYGWGHNEQFF | TGTGCCAGCAGTTACGGATGGGGGCACAATGAGCAGTTCTTC
NA | many | TRBJ1-1 | TRBV10-3 | 13 | CAISEDSFTPAFF | TGTGCCATCAGTGAAGACTCCTTTACCCCGGCTTTCTTT
NA | NA | TRBJ1-2 | TRBV4-3 | 14 | CASSQDKGNYGYTF | TGCGCCAGCAGCCAAGATAAGGGCAACTATGGCTACACCTTC
NA | NA | TRBJ2-4 | TRBV5-1 | 15 | CASSLGTSEDGIQYF | TGCGCCAGCAGCTTGGGTACTTCCGAGGACGGCATTCAGTACTTC
NA | few | TRBJ1-1 | TRBV23-1 | 12 | CASSQSSDEAFF | TGCGCCAGCAGTCAATCCTCGGATGAAGCTTTCTTT
NA | NA | TRBJ2-1 | TRBV5-1 | 18 | CASSGFNAGTIPYNEQFF | TGCGCCAGCAGCGGATTTAACGCGGGGACGATTCCCTACAATGAGCAGTTCTTC
NA | once | TRBJ2-3 | TRBV20-1 | 14 | CSAPRDWARDTQYF | TGCAGTGCCCCCCGGGACTGGGCCAGGGATACGCAGTATTTT
TRBD2 | NA | TRBJ2-7 | TRBV20-1 | 13 | CTILLAGGYEQYF | TGCACAATTCTACTAGCGGGAGGGTACGAGCAGTACTTC
NA | few | TRBJ1-6 | TRBV6-5 | 13 | CASSYYRNSPLHF | TGTGCCAGCAGTTACTACAGGAATTCACCCCTCCACTTT